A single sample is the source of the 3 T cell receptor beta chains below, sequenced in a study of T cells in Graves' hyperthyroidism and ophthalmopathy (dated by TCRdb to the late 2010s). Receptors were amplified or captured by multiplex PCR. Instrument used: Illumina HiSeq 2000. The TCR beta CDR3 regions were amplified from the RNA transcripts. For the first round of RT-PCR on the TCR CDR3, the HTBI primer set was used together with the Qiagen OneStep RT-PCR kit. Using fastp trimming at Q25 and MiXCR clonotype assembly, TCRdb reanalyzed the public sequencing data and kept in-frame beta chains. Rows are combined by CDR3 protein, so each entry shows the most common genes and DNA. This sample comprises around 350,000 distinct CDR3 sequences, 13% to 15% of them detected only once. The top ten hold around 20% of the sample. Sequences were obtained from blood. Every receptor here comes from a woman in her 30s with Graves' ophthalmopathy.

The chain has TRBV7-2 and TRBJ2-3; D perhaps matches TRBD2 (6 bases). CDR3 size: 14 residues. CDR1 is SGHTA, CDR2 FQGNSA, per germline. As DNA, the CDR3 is TGTGCTACATCTCTGGCGGGGAGCACAGATACGCAGTATTTT. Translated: CATSLAGSTDTQYF.

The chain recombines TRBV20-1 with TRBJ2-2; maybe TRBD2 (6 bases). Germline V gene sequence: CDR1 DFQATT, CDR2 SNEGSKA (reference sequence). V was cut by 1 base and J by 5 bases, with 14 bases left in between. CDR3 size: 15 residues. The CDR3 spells CSARVGRGQTGELFF. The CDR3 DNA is TGCAGTGCTAGAGTAGGGCGGGGCCAGACCGGGGAGCTGTTTTTT.

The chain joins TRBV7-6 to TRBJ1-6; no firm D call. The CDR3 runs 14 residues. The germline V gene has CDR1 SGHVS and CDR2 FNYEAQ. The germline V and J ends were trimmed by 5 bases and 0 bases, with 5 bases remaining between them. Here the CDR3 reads CASSPSSYNSPLHF. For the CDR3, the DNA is TGTGCCAGCAGCCCCAGCTCCTATAATTCACCCCTCCACTTT.